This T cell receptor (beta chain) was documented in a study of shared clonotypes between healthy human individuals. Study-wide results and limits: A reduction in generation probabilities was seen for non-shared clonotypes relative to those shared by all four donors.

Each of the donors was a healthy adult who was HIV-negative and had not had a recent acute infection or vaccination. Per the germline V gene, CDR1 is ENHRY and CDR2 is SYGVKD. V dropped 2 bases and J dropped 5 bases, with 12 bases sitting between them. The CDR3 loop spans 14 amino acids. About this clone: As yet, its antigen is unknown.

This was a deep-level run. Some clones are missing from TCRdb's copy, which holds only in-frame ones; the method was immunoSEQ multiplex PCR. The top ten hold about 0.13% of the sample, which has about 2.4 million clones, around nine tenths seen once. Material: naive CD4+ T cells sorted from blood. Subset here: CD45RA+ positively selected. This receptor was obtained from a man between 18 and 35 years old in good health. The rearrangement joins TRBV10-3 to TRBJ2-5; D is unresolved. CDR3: CAISEDGVGETQYF. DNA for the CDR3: TGTGCCATCAGTGAGGACGGCGTGGGGGAGACCCAGTACTTC.